This TCR beta chain was identified in a study of shared clonotypes between healthy human individuals. About this clone itself: What it recognizes is unknown.

Profiling relied on immunoSEQ multiplex PCR, and the TCRdb table lists in-frame clones only, not all of them. The sample records about 1 million clones, about 75% being singletons. Study-wide results and caveats: Incomplete sequencing of sorted subsets was indicated by rarefaction despite large depth.

Germline loops: CDR1 SQVTM, CDR2 ANQGSEA. With V trimmed by 8 bases and J by 3 bases, 8 bases remained unmatched. The CDR3 is made up of 13 amino acids. V gene TRBV29-1 combines with J gene TRBJ2-3; 7 nucleotides match TRBD2. Sequenced material: memory CD4+ T cells sorted from blood. Subset indicated: CD45RA-negative fraction. The sequence derives from a man aged 18 to 30 in good health. The DNA of the CDR3 is TGCAGCCTGGTGGCGGGAGCGACAGATACGCAGTATTTT. It yields the protein CSLVAGATDTQYF.